This T cell receptor (beta chain) was observed in a study of T cell responses to AZD1222 COVID-19 vaccine. General study results and limits: Unmutated regions of variants are reportedly targeted by nearly half of spike-specific TCRs.

Turning to this clone: What it binds is unknown.

The germline CDR1 and CDR2 sequences are LGHDT and YNNKEL (reference sequence). CDR3 length: 13 residues. Trimming shortened V by 4 bases and J by 3 bases, and 6 bases separated the two germline ends. Here immunoSEQ multiplex PCR was the method, and the copy in TCRdb shows in-frame clones only, minus some. The sample includes 120,000 or so clones, around nine tenths of them seen just once. This specimen was peripheral blood, taken on day 0 of AZD1222 vaccination. This TCR came from an adult in good health. V is TRBV3-1 (or the pseudogene TRBV3-2) and J is TRBJ2-2, with a tentative D call TRBD1 (5 bases). CDR3 residues: CASSPTDTGELFF. The CDR3 DNA reads as TGTGCCAGCAGCCCGACAGACACCGGGGAGCTGTTTTTT.